One sample yielded the 26 T cell receptor beta chains listed below, sequenced in a study of shared clonotypes between healthy human individuals. Method: immunoSEQ multiplex PCR; TCRdb's copy keeps in-frame clones and lacks some. The sample contains approximately 940,000 clones, more than 75% of which appear only once. Sequencing was performed on memory CD4+ T cells sorted from blood. Subset reported: CD45RA-negative fraction. These receptors were taken from a man aged 18 to 30 in good health.

The CDR3 region is CASSVGATEAFF. The DNA of the CDR3 is TGTGCCAGCAGTGTGGGGGCCACTGAAGCTTTCTTT. This chain uses TRBV2 with TRBJ1-1, with D possibly matching TRBD1 (6 bases). The CDR3 is 12 residues long. Between the trimmed V and J ends, which lost 4 bases and 4 bases, there was a span of 7 bases. CDR1 and CDR2 from the germline V gene are SNHLY and FYNNEI.

The chain carries TRBV5-5 and TRBJ2-7, with D possibly being TRBD1 (6 bases). Trimming removed 3 bases at V and 4 bases at J, with 11 bases between. The CDR3 is 13 amino acids. Germline lookup yields CDR1 SGHKS and CDR2 YYEKEE (reference sequence). Written as DNA, the CDR3 is TGTGCCAGCAGCTCGACAGGTTATTACGAGCAGTACTTC. Amino acid sequence: CASSSTGYYEQYF.

The chain has TRBV29-1 and TRBJ1-1, with a tentative D call TRBD1 (5 bases). V lost 7 bases, J lost 2 bases, and 17 bases lay in between. Per germline, CDR1 SQVTM and CDR2 ANQGSEA. CDR3 size: 14 residues. The CDR3 reads CSGLSGTVNTEAFF. The CDR3 bases are TGCAGCGGTCTTTCCGGGACGGTCAACACTGAAGCTTTCTTT.

This sequence joins TRBV7-2 and TRBJ2-3; 7 bases line up with TRBD2. Germline V lookup: CDR1 SGHTA, CDR2 FQGNSA. J gave up 4 bases and V 1 base, and 5 bases lay outside the gene matches. This CDR3 contains 15 residues. CDR3: CASSLDGLEADTQYF. The CDR3 region has the DNA TGTGCCAGCAGCTTAGATGGACTAGAAGCAGATACGCAGTATTTT.

The rearrangement uses TRBV6-1 and TRBJ1-1; TRBD1 aligns across 7 bases. With 3 bases clipped from V and 4 bases from J, the junction kept 8 bases outside the gene matches. This CDR3 has 15 amino acids. Germline V gene data show CDR1 as MNHNS and CDR2 as SASEGT. The CDR3 here is CASSEPTGLSTEAFF. The DNA for the CDR3 is TGTGCCAGCAGTGAGCCGACAGGGCTTAGCACTGAAGCTTTCTTT.

The chain employs TRBV30 and TRBJ1-1; 7 nucleotides agree with TRBD1. Trimming cost V 2 bases and J 1 base; bases outside gene matches: 4. Germline CDR1 GTSNPN, CDR2 SVGIG (reference sequence). The CDR3 contains 14 residues. For the CDR3, the DNA is TGTGCCTGGAGTTACAGGGGCGCGAACACTGAAGCTTTCTTT. It encodes CAWSYRGANTEAFF.

This sequence joins TRBV7-9 and TRBJ1-4, with D maybe TRBD1 (6 bases). Trimming cost V 1 base and J 3 bases, with 9 bases left between them. The germline CDR1 and CDR2 sequences are SEHNR and FQNEAQ (reference sequence). The CDR3 consists of 15 residues. The CDR3 bases are TGTGCCAGCAGCTTAGAATGGACAGCTAATGAAAAACTGTTTTTT. This codes for CASSLEWTANEKLFF.

As to this clone: This same CDR3 is encoded by further DNA sequences in the sample. The rearrangement links TRBV18 to TRBJ2-7, with a possible D match to TRBD2 (6 bases). V was cut by 0 bases and J by 2 bases, with 8 bases left in between. Germline V lookup: CDR1 KGHSH, CDR2 LQKENI. The CDR3 sequence is 14 residues long. For the CDR3, the DNA is TGTGCCAGCTCACCACCGGGACTGCCCTACGAGCAGTACTTC. Amino acid sequence: CASSPPGLPYEQYF.

This clone has only a few counts. The chain is built from TRBV29-1 and TRBJ2-3; maybe TRBD2 (5 bases). V lost 6 bases, J lost 3 bases, and 22 bases lay in between. The germline gives CDR1 SQVTM, CDR2 ANQGSEA. The CDR3 runs to 16 residues. The CDR3 spells CSVAASGRRRTDTQYF. Written as DNA, the CDR3 is TGCAGCGTCGCGGCGTCGGGGAGACGTCGGACAGATACGCAGTATTTT.

This clone has a handful of counts. Other DNA sequences of this sample code for an identical CDR3. The rearrangement joins TRBV14 to TRBJ2-1; TRBD2 aligns across 10 bases. Germline V gives CDR1 SGHDN, CDR2 FVKESK. Trimming cost V 1 base and J 8 bases; bases outside gene matches: 5. The CDR3 is 15 residues long. The CDR3 DNA sequence: TGTGCCAGCAGCCAAGGGCTAGCGGGAGTCTATGAGCAGTTCTTC. It encodes CASSQGLAGVYEQFF.

The rearrangement uses TRBV7-8 and TRBJ2-5; 15 bases agree with TRBD2. In germline, CDR1 is SGHVS, CDR2 FQNEAQ. The CDR3 has 18 amino acids. Trimming took 5 bases from V and 5 from J; bases not matched to a gene: 12. The CDR3 loop is CASSPGTSGRLLRETQYF. CDR3 nucleotide sequence: TGTGCCAGCAGCCCTGGGACTAGCGGGAGGTTGTTGCGGGAGACCCAGTACTTC.

The rearrangement links TRBV5-1 to TRBJ2-1, with TRBD2 matching 7 bases. The ends lost 4 bases at V and 6 bases at J; junction bases unmatched: 4. Germline-derived CDR1 and CDR2 are SGHRS and YFSETQ. The CDR3 loop spans 13 amino acids. This CDR3 is CASSPGGSNEQFF. The CDR3, as DNA: TGCGCCAGCAGCCCGGGGGGTAGCAATGAGCAGTTCTTC.

This clone was seen just once. The chain is built from TRBV9 and TRBJ2-3; D is unclear. The V end was cut by 2 bases, the J end by 6 bases, with 10 bases between. The CDR3 has 13 amino acids. Germline V gene data show CDR1 as SGDLS and CDR2 as YYNGEE. Here the CDR3 DNA reads TGTGCCAGCAGCGTTCTTGGTTTGGATACGCAGTATTTT. This sequence encodes CASSVLGLDTQYF. Combining the CDR3 with reference TRBV9 and TRBJ2-3 gives the whole variable domain DSGVTQTPKHLITATGQRVTLRCSPRSGDLSVYWYQQSLDQGLQFLIQYYNGEERAKGNILERFSAQQFPDLHSELNLSSLELGDSALYFCASSVLGLDTQYFGPGTRLTVL.

This clone has a single count. The V and J genes are TRBV30 and TRBJ2-6; the D gene is possibly TRBD1 (5 bases). V shed 7 bases and J shed 1 base, with 17 bases lying between them. The V gene's germline CDR1 is GTSNPN and CDR2 SVGIG (reference sequence). The CDR3 length is 16 residues. The CDR3 DNA is TGTGCCTTCTCAGGGAACCTCCTATCTGGGGCCAACGTCCTGACTTTC. Protein: CAFSGNLLSGANVLTF.

The chain recombines TRBV19 with TRBJ1-1, with D unclear. This CDR3 comprises 14 residues. With 6 bases removed from V and 1 base from J, the gap between germline ends came to 12 bases. Germline CDR1 LNHDA, CDR2 SQIVND (reference sequence). CDR3 bases: TGTGCCAGTAGCCACGGACTTTGGAACACTGAAGCTTTCTTT. Protein product: CASSHGLWNTEAFF.

The V gene is TRBV30, the J gene TRBJ2-1, with 9 bases identical to TRBD2. This CDR3 is built from 15 residues. Germline trimming cut 0 bases from V and 9 bases from J; bases unmatched to any gene: 9. Germline CDR1 GTSNPN, CDR2 SVGIG (reference sequence). The CDR3 DNA follows: TGTGCCTGGAGTGTAAGAGGCGGGAGGGCCATTGAGCAGTTCTTC. Protein: CAWSVRGGRAIEQFF.

A few counts support this clone. The gene calls are TRBV30 and TRBJ2-2; 10 bases are a match to TRBD1. This CDR3 spans 17 amino acids. V dropped 3 bases and J dropped 6; count of bases not matched to a gene: 13. Germline CDR1 is GTSNPN and CDR2 is SVGIG (reference sequence). The CDR3 sequence is CAWRGTGAKYRAGELFF. CDR3 in DNA: TGTGCCTGGAGGGGGACAGGGGCCAAATACAGAGCCGGGGAGCTGTTTTTT.

There are a few counts of this clone. The gene calls are TRBV25-1 and TRBJ2-2, with D perhaps given as TRBD1 or TRBD2 (5 bases each). V lost 4 bases, J lost 5 bases, and 14 bases lay in between. The V gene's germline CDR1 is MGHDK and CDR2 SYGVNS. The CDR3 runs to 15 residues. The CDR3 nucleotides read TGTGCCAGCAGTGGACACGGGACGGGGACCGGGGAGCTGTTTTTT. It yields the protein CASSGHGTGTGELFF.

The rearrangement links TRBV5-8 to TRBJ1-6; 8 nucleotides match TRBD1. The germline CDR1 and CDR2 sequences are SGHTS and YDEGEE. The CDR3 extends over 18 amino acids. V dropped 4 bases and J dropped 7; count of bases not matched to a gene: 16. The CDR3: CASSHGTGWAIMNSPLHF. The DNA of the CDR3 is TGTGCCAGCAGCCACGGGACAGGTTGGGCCATTATGAATTCACCCCTCCACTTT.

This sequence joins TRBV9 and TRBJ2-5, with TRBD1 matching over 7 bases. Germline V gene data show CDR1 as SGDLS and CDR2 as YYNGEE. The CDR3 loop spans 15 amino acids. J was trimmed by 1 base and V by 4 bases; bases with no gene match: 7. The CDR3 protein is CASSPQTGIQETQYF. The CDR3 DNA reads as TGTGCCAGCAGCCCCCAGACAGGGATCCAAGAGACCCAGTACTTC.

The gene calls are TRBV5-3 and TRBJ1-4; unclear D gene. TRBV5-3 is reported as an ORF; its role is uncertain. V was cut by 8 bases and J by 1 base, with 12 bases left in between. This CDR3 is 14 amino acids long. The CDR3 loop reads CASSEQKTNEKLFF. CDR3 bases: TGTGCCAGCAGCGAACAGAAAACTAATGAAAAACTGTTTTTT.

On this clone: With a much larger clone just one base away, this may be a read error. The CDR3: CASSRTGNYGYTF. Here the CDR3 DNA reads TGTGCCAGCAGCCGGACAGGGAACTATGGCTACACCTTC. The V gene is TRBV6-1, the J gene TRBJ1-2, with TRBD1 identical over 8 bases. The CDR3 runs to 13 residues. V trimming: 6 bases; J trimming: 2 bases; junction bases outside the gene matches: 2. Germline V gives CDR1 MNHNS, CDR2 SASEGT.

A few counts support this clone. The chain employs TRBV5-5 and TRBJ1-6; D is uncertain. This CDR3 comprises 11 residues. Trimming removed 7 bases at V and 8 bases at J, with 7 bases between. The germline V gene encodes CDR1 SGHKS and CDR2 YYEKEE (reference sequence). The CDR3 DNA is TGTGCCAGCCGGTCCGATTCACCCCTCCACTTT. This codes for CASRSDSPLHF.

The chain carries TRBV2 and TRBJ1-5; D is undetermined. This CDR3 region has 11 residues. The germline V and J ends were trimmed by 3 bases and 7 bases, with 4 bases remaining between them. The germline V gene encodes CDR1 SNHLY and CDR2 FYNNEI. This CDR3 reads CASSDGQPQHF. The DNA of the CDR3 is TGTGCCAGCAGTGACGGACAGCCCCAGCATTTT.

The chain carries TRBV4-1 and TRBJ2-5, with 9 bases fitting TRBD1. Looked up from germline, CDR1 is MGHRA and CDR2 is YSYEKL. V gave up 3 bases and J gave up 1 base; unmatched junction bases: 9. The CDR3 runs 17 residues. CDR3 bases: TGCGCCAGCAGCCACGGCTGGGACAGGGATTCCCAAGAGACCCAGTACTTC. This encodes CASSHGWDRDSQETQYF.

The chain carries TRBV19 and TRBJ2-2; possibly TRBD2 for D (5 bases). Deletions cut 3 bases from V and 0 bases from J, with 5 bases between. The germline gives CDR1 LNHDA, CDR2 SQIVND (reference sequence). The CDR3 totals 14 residues. CDR3 in amino acids: CASSMRANTGELFF. CDR3 DNA sequence: TGTGCCAGTAGTATGCGGGCGAACACCGGGGAGCTGTTTTTT.